The 6 T cell receptor beta chains presented below share a single source sample, sequenced in a study of long-term antiretroviral therapy in people with HIV. Survey-level immunoSEQ v3.0 assays were run. Libraries were prepared by immunoSEQ multiplex PCR; TCRdb keeps only in-frame clonotypes and omits some of them. The table has roughly 29,000 clones, roughly 96% seen once. Here the sequenced sample was unsorted PBMCs, taken 6 to 6.5 years after starting antiretroviral therapy. Every receptor here comes from a man between 25 and 39 years old with HIV.

This clone came up once. The chain couples TRBV5-1 to TRBJ2-3, with unresolved D. V dropped 3 bases and J dropped 0 bases, with 11 bases sitting between them. Per the germline V gene, CDR1 is SGHRS and CDR2 is YFSETQ. There are 15 residues in the CDR3. CDR3 protein: CASSSLGRSTDTQYF. The CDR3 coding sequence is TGCGCCAGCAGCTCCCTCGGACGGAGCACAGATACGCAGTATTTT.

The rearrangement uses TRBV5-6 and TRBJ2-2; tentative D call: TRBD1 (6 bases). CDR3 length equals 14 residues. V shed 0 bases and J shed 5 bases, with 8 bases lying between them. Germline V gene data show CDR1 as SGHDT and CDR2 as YYEEEE. This CDR3 reads CASSLADRTGELFF. The CDR3 coding sequence is TGTGCCAGCAGCTTGGCCGACAGGACCGGGGAGCTGTTTTTT.

The rearrangement links TRBV7-2 to TRBJ2-7; the match to TRBD1 covers 9 bases. CDR3 length: 18 residues. The germline V gene has CDR1 SGHTA and CDR2 FQGNSA. With 5 bases clipped from V and 0 bases from J, the junction kept 14 bases outside the gene matches. The CDR3 loop is CASSLARAGQGPSYEQYF. The CDR3, as DNA: TGTGCCAGCAGCCTCGCTCGCGCGGGACAGGGTCCCTCCTACGAGCAGTACTTC.

The sample holds one count of this clone. The chain combines TRBV7-6 with TRBJ2-7, with 11 bases aligning to TRBD2. The CDR3 has 15 amino acids. The V and J ends lost 5 bases and 2 bases, in that order; junction bases with no gene match: 5. From germline, CDR1 is SGHVS and CDR2 FNYEAQ. The CDR3 coding sequence is TGTGCCAGCAGCCCAAGGACTAGCGGGCCCTACGAGCAGTACTTC. Translation: CASSPRTSGPYEQYF.

The V and J genes are TRBV5-1 and TRBJ2-1, with TRBD2 identical over 11 bases. The V gene's germline CDR1 is SGHRS and CDR2 YFSETQ. V dropped 6 bases and J dropped 9; count of bases not matched to a gene: 17. The CDR3 spans 17 residues. The CDR3 here is CASTSGVLAGGRLEQFF. The CDR3 nucleotides are TGCGCCAGCACCAGTGGTGTCTTAGCGGGGGGGCGACTTGAGCAGTTCTTC.

The rearrangement links TRBV5-5 to TRBJ1-3; possibly TRBD1 for D (5 bases). Per the germline V gene, CDR1 is SGHKS and CDR2 is YYEKEE (reference sequence). V was shortened by 2 bases and J by 4 bases, with 10 bases between the two germline ends. This CDR3 is 14 amino acids long. The CDR3 sequence: CASSFEGLGNTIYF. DNA of the CDR3: TGTGCCAGCAGCTTCGAGGGGCTCGGAAACACCATATATTTT.